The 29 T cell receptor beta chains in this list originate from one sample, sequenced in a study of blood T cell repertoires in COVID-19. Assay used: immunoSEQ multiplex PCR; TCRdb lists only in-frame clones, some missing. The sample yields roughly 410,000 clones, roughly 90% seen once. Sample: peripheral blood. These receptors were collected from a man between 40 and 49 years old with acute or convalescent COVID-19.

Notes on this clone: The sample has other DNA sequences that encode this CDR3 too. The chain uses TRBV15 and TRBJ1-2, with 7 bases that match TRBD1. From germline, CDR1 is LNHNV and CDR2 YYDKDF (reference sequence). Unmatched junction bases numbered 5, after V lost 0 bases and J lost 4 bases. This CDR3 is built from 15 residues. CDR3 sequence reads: CATSRDRGRSYGYTF. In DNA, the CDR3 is TGTGCCACCAGCAGAGATAGGGGGCGCAGCTATGGCTACACCTTC.

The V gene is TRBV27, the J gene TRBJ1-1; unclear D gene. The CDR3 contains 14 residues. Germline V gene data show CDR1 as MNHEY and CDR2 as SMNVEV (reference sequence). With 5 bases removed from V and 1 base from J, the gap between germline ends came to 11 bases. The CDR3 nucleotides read TGTGCCAGCAGTATTTTTTCAGGGAACACTGAAGCTTTCTTT. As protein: CASSIFSGNTEAFF.

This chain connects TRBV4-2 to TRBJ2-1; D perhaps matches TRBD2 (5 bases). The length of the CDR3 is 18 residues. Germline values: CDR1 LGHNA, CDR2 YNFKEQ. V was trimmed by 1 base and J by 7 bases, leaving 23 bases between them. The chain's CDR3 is CASSQALVGSGGTNEQFF. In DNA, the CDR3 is TGTGCCAGCAGCCAAGCCCTAGTGGGAAGCGGAGGAACGAATGAGCAGTTCTTC.

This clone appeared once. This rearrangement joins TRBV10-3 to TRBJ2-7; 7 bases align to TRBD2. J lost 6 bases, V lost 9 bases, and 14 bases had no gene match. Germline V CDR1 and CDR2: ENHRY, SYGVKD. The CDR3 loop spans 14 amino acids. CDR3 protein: CAISASSGSAEQYF. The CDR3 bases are TGTGCCATTTCTGCCTCTAGCGGTTCGGCCGAGCAGTACTTC.

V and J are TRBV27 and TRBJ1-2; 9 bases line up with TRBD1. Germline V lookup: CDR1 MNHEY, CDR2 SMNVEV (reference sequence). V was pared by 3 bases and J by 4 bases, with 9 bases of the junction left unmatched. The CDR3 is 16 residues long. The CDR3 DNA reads TGTGCCAGCAGTTTGGGGGGGACAGGGAGCCCCTATGGCTACACCTTC. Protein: CASSLGGTGSPYGYTF.

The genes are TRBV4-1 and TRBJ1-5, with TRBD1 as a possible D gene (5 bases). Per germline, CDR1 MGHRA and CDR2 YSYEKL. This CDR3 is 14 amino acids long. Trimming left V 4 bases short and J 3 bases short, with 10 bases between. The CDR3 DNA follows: TGCGCCAGCAGCCTCGGGGGGTACAATCAGCCCCAGCATTTT. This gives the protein CASSLGGYNQPQHF.

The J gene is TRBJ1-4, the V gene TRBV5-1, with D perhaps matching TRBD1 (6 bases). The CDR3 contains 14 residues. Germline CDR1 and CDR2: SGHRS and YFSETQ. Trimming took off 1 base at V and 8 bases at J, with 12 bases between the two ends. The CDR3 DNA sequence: TGCGCCAGCAGCTTGTTACAGGGAGGGGAAAAACTGTTTTTT. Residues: CASSLLQGGEKLFF.

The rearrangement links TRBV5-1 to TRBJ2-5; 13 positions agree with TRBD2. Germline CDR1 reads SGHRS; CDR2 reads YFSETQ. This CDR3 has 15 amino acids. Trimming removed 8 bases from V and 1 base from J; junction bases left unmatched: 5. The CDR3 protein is CASLLAGGPQETQYF. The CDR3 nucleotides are TGCGCCAGTCTACTAGCGGGAGGGCCCCAAGAGACCCAGTACTTC.

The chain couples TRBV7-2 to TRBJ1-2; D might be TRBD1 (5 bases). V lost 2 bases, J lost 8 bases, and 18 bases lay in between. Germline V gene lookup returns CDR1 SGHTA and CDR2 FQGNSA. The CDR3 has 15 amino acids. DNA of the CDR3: TGTGCCAGCAGCTTACCCCACATGGGGACTCGAGGCTACACCTTC. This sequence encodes CASSLPHMGTRGYTF.

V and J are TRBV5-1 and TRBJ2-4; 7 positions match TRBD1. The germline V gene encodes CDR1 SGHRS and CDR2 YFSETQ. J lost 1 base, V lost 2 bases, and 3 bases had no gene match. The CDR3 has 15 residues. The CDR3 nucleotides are TGCGCCAGCAGCTTATTAGGGGGCGCCAAAAACATTCAGTACTTC. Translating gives CASSLLGGAKNIQYF.

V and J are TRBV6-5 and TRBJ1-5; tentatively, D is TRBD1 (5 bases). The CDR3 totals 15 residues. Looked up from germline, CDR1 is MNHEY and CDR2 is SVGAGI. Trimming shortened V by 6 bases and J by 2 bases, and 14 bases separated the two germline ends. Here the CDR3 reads CASRFGQGGNQPQHF. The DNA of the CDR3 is TGTGCCAGCAGATTCGGCCAGGGCGGCAATCAGCCCCAGCATTTT.

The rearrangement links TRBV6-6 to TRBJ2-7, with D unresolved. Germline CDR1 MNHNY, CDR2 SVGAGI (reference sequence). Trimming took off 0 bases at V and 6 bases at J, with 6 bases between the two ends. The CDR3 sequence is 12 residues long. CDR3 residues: CASSYSTSEQYF. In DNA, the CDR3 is TGTGCCAGCAGTTACTCGACTTCCGAGCAGTACTTC.

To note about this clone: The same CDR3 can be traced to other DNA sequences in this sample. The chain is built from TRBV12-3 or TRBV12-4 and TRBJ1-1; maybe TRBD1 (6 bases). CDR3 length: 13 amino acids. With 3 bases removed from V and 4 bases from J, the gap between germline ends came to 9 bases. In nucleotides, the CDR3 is TGTGCCAGCAGTTTGATAGGGGGCACTGAAGCTTTCTTT. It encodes CASSLIGGTEAFF.

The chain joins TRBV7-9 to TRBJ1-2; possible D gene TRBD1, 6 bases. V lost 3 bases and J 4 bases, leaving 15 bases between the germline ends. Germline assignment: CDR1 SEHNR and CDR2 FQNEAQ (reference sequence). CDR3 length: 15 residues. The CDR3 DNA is TGTGCCAGCAGCTTGGGGTACAGGGATTCCTATGGCTACACCTTC. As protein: CASSLGYRDSYGYTF.

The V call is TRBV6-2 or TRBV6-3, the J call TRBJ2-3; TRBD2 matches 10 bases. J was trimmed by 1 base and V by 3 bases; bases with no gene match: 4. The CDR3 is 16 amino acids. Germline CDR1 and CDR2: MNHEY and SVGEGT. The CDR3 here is CASSYERGGGTDTQYF. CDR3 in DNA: TGTGCCAGCAGTTATGAGCGGGGGGGCGGCACAGATACGCAGTATTTT.

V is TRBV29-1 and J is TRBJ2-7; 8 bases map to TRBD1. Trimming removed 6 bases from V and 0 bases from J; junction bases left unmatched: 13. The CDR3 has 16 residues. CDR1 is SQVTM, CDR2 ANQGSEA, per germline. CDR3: CSVWLLRTGSSYEQYF. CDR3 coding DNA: TGCAGCGTCTGGTTACTACGGACAGGGAGCTCCTACGAGCAGTACTTC.

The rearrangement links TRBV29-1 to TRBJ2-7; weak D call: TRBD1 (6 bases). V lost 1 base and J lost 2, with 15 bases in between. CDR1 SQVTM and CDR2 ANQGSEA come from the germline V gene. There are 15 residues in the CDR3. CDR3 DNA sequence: TGCAGCGTTGAAGTTCTCGGGACAAACACCTACGAGCAGTACTTC. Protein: CSVEVLGTNTYEQYF.

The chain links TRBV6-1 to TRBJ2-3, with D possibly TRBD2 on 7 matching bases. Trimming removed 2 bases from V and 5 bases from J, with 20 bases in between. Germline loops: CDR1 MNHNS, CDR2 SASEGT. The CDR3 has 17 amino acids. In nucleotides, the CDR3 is TGTGCCAGCAGTGAAATGATAGCGAGAGGGGGGGAAGATACGCAGTATTTT. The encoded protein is CASSEMIARGGEDTQYF.

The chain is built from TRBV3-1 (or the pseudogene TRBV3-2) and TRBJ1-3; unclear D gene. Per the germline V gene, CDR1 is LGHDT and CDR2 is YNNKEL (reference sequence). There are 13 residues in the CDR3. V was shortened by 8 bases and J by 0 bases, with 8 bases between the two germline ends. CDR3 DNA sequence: TGTGCCAGCTCCCCCGTCTCTGGAAACACCATATATTTT. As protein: CASSPVSGNTIYF.

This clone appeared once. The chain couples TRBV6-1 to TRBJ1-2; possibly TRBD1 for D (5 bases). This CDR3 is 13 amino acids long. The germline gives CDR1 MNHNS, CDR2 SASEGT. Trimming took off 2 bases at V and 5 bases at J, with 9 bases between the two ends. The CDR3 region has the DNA TGTGCCAGCAGTGAACTGACAGAGTATGGCTACACCTTC. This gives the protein CASSELTEYGYTF.

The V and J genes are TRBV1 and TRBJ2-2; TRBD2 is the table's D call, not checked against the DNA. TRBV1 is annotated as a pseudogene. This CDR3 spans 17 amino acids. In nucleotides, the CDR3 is TGCACCAGCAGCCACCCCATGGGGAGGCAAAACACCGGGGAGCTGTTTTTT. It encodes CTSSHPMGRQNTGELFF.

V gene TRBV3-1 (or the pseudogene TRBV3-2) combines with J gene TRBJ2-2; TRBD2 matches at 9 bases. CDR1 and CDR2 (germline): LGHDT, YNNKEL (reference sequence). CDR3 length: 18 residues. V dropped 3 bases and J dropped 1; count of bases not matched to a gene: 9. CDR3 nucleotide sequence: TGTGCCAGCAGCCAGTCCCTCGGAGCGGGAGGGAACACCGGGGAGCTGTTTTTT. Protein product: CASSQSLGAGGNTGELFF.

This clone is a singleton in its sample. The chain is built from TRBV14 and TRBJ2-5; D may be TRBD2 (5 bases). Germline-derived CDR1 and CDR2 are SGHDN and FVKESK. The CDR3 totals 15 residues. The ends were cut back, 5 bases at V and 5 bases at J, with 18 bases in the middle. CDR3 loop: CASSVLTSGYETQYF. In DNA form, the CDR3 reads TGTGCCAGCAGCGTCCTAACTAGTGGGTACGAGACCCAGTACTTC.

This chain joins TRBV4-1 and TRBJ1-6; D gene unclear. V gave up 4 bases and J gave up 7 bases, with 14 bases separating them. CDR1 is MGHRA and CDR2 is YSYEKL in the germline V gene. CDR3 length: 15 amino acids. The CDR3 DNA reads TGCGCCAGCAGCCCAACAGATCGACGGAATTCACCCCTCCACTTT. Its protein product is CASSPTDRRNSPLHF.

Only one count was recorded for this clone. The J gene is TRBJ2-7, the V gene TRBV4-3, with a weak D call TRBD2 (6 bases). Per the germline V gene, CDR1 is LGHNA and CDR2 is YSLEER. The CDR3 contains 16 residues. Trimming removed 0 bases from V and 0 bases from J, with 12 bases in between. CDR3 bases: TGCGCCAGCAGCCAAGATCGGGCGGGAACCTCCTACGAGCAGTACTTC. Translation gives CASSQDRAGTSYEQYF.

Here the CDR3 reads CASSSLDRAFSGYTF. Here the CDR3 DNA reads TGTGCCAGCAGTTCCCTGGACAGGGCCTTTTCTGGCTACACCTTC. V and J are TRBV6-5 and TRBJ1-2; the match to TRBD1 covers 8 bases. Trimming cost V 4 bases and J 7 bases; bases outside gene matches: 11. CDR1 and CDR2 from the germline V gene are MNHEY and SVGAGI. The length of the CDR3 is 15 residues.

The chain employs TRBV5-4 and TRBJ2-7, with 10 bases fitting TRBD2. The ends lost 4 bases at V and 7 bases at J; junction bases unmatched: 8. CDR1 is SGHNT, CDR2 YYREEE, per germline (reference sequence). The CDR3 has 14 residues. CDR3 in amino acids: CASSPSGGRLEQYF. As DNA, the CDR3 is TGTGCCAGCAGCCCTAGCGGGGGTCGCTTAGAGCAGTACTTC. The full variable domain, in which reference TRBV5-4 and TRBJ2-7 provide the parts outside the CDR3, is ETGVTQSPTHLIKTRGQQVTLRCSSQSGHNTVSWYQQALGQGPQFIFQYYREEENGRGNFPPRFSGLQFPNYSSELNVNALELDDSALYLCASSPSGGRLEQYFGPGTRLTVT.

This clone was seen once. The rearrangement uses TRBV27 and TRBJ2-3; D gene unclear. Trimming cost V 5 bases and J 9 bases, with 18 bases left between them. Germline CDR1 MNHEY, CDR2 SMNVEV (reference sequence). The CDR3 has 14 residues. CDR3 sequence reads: CASSPRSLLGTQYF. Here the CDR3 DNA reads TGTGCCAGCAGTCCCCGGAGCCTCCTCGGGACGCAGTATTTT.

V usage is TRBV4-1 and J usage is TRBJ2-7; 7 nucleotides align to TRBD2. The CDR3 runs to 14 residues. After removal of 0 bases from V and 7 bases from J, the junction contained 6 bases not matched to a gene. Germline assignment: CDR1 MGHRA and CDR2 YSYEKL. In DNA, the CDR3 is TGCGCCAGCAGCCAAGATCCCCAGGGAGGGGAGCAGTACTTC. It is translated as CASSQDPQGGEQYF.